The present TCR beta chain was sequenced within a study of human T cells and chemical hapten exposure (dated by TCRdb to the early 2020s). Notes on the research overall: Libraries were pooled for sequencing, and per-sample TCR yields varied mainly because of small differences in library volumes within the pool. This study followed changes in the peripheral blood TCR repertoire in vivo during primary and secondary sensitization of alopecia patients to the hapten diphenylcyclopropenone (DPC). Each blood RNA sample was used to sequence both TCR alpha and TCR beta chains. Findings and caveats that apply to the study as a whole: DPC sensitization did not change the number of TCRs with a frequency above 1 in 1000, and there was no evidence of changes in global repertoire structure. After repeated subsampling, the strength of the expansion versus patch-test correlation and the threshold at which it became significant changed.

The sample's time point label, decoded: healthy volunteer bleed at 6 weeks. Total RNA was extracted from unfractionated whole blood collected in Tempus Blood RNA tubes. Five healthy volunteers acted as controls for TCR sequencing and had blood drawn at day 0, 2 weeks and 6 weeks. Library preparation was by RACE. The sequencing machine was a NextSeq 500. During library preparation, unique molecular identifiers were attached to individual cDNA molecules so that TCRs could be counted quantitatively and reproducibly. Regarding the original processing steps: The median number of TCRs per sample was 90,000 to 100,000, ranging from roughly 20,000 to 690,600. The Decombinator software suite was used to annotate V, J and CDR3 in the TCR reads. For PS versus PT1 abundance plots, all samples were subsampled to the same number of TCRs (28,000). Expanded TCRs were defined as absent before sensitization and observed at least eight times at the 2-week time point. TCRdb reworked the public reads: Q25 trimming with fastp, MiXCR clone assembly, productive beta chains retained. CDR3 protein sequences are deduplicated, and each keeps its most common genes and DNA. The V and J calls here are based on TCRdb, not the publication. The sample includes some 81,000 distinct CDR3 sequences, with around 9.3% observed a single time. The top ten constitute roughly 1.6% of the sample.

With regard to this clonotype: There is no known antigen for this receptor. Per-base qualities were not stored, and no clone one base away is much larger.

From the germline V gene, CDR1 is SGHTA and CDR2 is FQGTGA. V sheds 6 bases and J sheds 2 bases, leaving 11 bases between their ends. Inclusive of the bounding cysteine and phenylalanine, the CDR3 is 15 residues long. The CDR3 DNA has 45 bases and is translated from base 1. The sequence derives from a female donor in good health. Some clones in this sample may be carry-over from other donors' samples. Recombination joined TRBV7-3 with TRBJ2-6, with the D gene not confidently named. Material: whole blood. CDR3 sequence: CASSSTSTGANVLTF. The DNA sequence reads TGTGCCAGCAGTTCTACATCTACTGGGGCCAACGTCCTGACTTTC.